In this sample, the clone carrying this TCR beta chain is medium-sized. No antigen is known for it. The CDR3 contains 15 residues. Germline CDR1 is SNHLY and CDR2 is FYNNEI. The V end lost 2 bases, the J end lost 0 bases, and 11 bases lay between the germline ends. Clones were sequenced by immunoSEQ multiplex PCR, and TCRdb holds only the in-frame ones, with some missing. The data contain 70,000 to 90,000 clones, approximately 91% of them seen just once; the ten biggest clones take up 13%. The cohort excluded patients with autoimmune disease history or systemic immunosuppression. The entry originates in a study of OX40 agonist ivuxolimab in advanced cancers. Study at large: Partial responses were recorded for three patients, including one with hepatocellular carcinoma and two with cutaneous melanoma.

Findings and limits, study-wide: Researchers report that CD8+ T cells had, on average, more expanded clones than CD4+.

V usage is TRBV2 and J usage is TRBJ2-7; D not certain. Sequences were derived from CD4+ or CD8+ T cells sorted from blood, sampled in a trial of the OX40 agonist ivuxolimab. This TCR was recovered from an adult with an advanced solid tumor such as melanoma, head and neck, liver or kidney cancer. The CDR3 sequence is CASSEFAGFSYEQYF. In DNA form, the CDR3 reads TGTGCCAGCAGTGAATTCGCAGGTTTCTCCTACGAGCAGTACTTC.